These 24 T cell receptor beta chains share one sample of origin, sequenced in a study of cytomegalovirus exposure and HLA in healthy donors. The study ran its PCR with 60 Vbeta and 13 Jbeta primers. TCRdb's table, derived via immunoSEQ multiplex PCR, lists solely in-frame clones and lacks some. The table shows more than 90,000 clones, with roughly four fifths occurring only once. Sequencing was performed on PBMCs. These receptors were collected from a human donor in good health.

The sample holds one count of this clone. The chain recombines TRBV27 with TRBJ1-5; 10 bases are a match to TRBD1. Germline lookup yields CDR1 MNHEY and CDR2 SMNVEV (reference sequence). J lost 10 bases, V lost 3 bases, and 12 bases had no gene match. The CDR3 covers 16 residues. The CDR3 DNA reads TGTGCCAGCAGTTTTTACGGGACAGGGGATCGAGGACCCCAGCATTTT. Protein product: CASSFYGTGDRGPQHF.

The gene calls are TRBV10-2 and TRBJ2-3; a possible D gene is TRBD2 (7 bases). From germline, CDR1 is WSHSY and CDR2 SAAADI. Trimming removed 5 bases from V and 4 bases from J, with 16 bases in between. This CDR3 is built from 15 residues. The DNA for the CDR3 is TGCGCCAGCAGTATGAGAGGAGGGGGGGCAGATACGCAGTATTTT. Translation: CASSMRGGGADTQYF.

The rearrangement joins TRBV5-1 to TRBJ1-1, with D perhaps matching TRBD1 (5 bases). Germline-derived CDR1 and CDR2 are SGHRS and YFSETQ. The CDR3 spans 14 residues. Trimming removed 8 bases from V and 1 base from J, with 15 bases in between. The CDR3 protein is CASGFTGQNTEAFF. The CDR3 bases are TGCGCCAGTGGCTTCACAGGCCAGAACACTGAAGCTTTCTTT.

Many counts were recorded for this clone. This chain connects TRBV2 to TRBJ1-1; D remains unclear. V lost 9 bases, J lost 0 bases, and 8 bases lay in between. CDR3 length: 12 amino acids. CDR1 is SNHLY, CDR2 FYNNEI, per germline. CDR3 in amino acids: CASTRMNTEAFF. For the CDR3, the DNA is TGTGCCAGTACTAGAATGAACACTGAAGCTTTCTTT.

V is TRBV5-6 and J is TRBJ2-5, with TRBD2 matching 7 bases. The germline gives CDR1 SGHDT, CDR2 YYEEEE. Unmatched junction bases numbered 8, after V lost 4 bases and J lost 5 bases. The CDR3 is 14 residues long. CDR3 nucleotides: TGTGCCAGCAGCAAGGGGACTAATAGGGAGACCCAGTACTTC. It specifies CASSKGTNRETQYF.

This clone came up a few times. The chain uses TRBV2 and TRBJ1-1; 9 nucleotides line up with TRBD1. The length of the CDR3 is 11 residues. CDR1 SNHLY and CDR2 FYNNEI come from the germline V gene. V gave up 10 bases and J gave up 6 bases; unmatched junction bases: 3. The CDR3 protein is CATGQGPEAFF. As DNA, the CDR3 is TGTGCCACGGGACAGGGACCTGAAGCTTTCTTT.

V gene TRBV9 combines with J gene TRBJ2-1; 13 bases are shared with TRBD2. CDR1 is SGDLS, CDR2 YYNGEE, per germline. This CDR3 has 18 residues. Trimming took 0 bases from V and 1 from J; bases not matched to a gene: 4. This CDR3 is CASSVELAGGRSYNEQFF. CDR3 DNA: TGTGCCAGCAGCGTAGAACTAGCGGGGGGGCGTTCCTACAATGAGCAGTTCTTC.

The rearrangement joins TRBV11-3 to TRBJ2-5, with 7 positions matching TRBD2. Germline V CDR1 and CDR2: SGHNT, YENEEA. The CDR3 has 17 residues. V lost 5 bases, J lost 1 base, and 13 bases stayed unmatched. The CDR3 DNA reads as TGTGCCAGCAGCGCCCATTCGGGGTGGGGGGGCCAAGAGACCCAGTACTTC. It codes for CASSAHSGWGGQETQYF.

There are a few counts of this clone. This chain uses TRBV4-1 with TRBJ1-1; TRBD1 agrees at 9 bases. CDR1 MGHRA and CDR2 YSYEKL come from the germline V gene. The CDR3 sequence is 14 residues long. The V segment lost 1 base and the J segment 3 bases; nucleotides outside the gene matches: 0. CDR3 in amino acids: CASSQGTGDTEAFF. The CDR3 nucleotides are TGCGCCAGCAGCCAAGGGACAGGGGACACTGAAGCTTTCTTT.

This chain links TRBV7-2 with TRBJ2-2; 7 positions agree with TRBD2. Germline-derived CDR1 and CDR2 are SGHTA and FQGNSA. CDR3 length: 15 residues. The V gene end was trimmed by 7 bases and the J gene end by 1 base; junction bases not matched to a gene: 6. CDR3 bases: TGTGCCAGCACCCCAACTAGCGTGAACACCGGGGAGCTGTTTTTT. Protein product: CASTPTSVNTGELFF.

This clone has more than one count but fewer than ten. For the CDR3, the DNA is TGTGCCAGCAGCTCAATCAGGACAGGGGGTGGCTACACCTTC. It is translated as CASSSIRTGGGYTF. V is TRBV5-4 and J is TRBJ1-2, with 10 nucleotides matching TRBD1. The V gene end was trimmed by 3 bases and the J gene end by 7 bases; junction bases not matched to a gene: 6. This CDR3 has 14 residues. CDR1 SGHNT and CDR2 YYREEE come from the germline V gene (reference sequence).

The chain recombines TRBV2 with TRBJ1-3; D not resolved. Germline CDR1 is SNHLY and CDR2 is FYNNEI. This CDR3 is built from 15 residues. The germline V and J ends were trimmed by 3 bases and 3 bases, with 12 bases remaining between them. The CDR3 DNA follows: TGTGCCAGCAGTGAGCGCGGGGTGTTTGGAAACACCATATATTTT. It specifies CASSERGVFGNTIYF. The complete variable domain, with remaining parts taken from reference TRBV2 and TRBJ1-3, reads EPEVTQTPSHQVTQMGQEVILRCVPISNHLYFYWYRQILGQKVEFLVSFYNNEISEKSEIFDDQFSVERPDGSNFTLKIRSTKLEDSAMYFCASSERGVFGNTIYFGEGSWLTVV.

CDR3 sequence (DNA): TGCGCCAGCAGCTTTAAAGAGACCCAGTACTTC. As protein: CASSFKETQYF. The rearrangement uses TRBV5-1 and TRBJ2-5, with no clear D. The CDR3 runs 11 residues. V lost 2 bases, J lost 3 bases, and 2 bases lay in between. CDR1 and CDR2 (germline): SGHRS, YFSETQ.

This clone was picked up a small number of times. The CDR3 is CAISEGWTGSTDTQYF. CDR3 nucleotide sequence: TGTGCCATCAGTGAGGGTTGGACGGGAAGCACAGATACGCAGTATTTT. The chain has TRBV10-3 and TRBJ2-3; D may be TRBD2 (5 bases). The CDR3 length is 16 residues. V lost 2 bases and J 0 bases, leaving 12 bases between the germline ends. Germline lookup yields CDR1 ENHRY and CDR2 SYGVKD.

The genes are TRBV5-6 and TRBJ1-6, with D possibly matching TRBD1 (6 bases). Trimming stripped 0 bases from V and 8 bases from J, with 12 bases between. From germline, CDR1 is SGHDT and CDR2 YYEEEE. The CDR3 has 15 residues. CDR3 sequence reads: CASSLVSRGDSPLHF. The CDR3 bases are TGTGCCAGCAGCTTGGTTTCCAGGGGAGATTCACCCCTCCACTTT. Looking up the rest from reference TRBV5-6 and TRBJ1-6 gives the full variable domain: DAGVTQSPTHLIKTRGQQVTLRCSPKSGHDTVSWYQQALGQGPQFIFQYYEEEERQRGNFPDRFSGHQFPNYSSELNVNALLLGDSALYLCASSLVSRGDSPLHFGNGTRLTVT.

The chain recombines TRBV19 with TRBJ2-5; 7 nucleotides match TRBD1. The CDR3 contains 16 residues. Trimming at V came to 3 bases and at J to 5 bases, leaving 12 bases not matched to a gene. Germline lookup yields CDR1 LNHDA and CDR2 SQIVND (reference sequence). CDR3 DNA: TGTGCCAGTAGTATTTTTCGGGCAGGGGGTCGGGAGACCCAGTACTTC. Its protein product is CASSIFRAGGRETQYF.

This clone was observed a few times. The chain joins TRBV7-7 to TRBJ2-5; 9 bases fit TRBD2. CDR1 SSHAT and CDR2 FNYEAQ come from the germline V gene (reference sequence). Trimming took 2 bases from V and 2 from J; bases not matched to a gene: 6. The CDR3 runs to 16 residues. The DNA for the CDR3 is TGTGCCAGCAGCTTAATAGCGGGGGAGACTCAAGAGACCCAGTACTTC. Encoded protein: CASSLIAGETQETQYF.

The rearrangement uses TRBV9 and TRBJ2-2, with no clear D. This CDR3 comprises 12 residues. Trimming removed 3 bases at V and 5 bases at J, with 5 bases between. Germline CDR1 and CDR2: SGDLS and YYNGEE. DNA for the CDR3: TGTGCCAGCAGCGAGACTACCGGGGAGCTGTTTTTT. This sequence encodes CASSETTGELFF.

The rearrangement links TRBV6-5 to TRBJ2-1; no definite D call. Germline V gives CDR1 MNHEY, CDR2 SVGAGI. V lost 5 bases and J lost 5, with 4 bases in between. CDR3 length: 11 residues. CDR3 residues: CASSGNNEQFF. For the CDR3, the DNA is TGTGCCAGCAGTGGCAACAATGAGCAGTTCTTC.

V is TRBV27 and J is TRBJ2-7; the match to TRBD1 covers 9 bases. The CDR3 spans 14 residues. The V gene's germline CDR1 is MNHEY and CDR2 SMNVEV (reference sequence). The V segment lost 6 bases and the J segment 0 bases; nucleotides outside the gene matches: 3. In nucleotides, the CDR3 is TGTGCCAGCAGCGGACAGGGGAGCTCCTACGAGCAGTACTTC. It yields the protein CASSGQGSSYEQYF.

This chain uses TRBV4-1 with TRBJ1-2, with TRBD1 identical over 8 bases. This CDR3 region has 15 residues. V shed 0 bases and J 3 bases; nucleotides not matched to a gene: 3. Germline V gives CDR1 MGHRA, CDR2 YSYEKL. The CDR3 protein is CASSQDVTGDYGYTF. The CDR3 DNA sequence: TGCGCCAGCAGCCAAGATGTGACAGGGGACTATGGCTACACCTTC.

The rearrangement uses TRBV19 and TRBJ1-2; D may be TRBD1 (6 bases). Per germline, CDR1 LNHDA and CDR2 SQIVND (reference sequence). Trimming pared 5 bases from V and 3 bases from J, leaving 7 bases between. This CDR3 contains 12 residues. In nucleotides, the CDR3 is TGTGCCAGTAGTGCAGGGGACTATGGCTACACCTTC. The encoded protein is CASSAGDYGYTF.

This chain's CDR3 is CASSGRTSGSTGELFF. In DNA, the CDR3 is TGCGCCAGCAGTGGCCGGACTAGCGGGAGCACCGGGGAGCTGTTTTTT. The chain recombines TRBV10-2 with TRBJ2-2, with 13 bases aligning to TRBD2. CDR3 size: 16 residues. Germline V CDR1 and CDR2: WSHSY, SAAADI. The J segment lost 4 bases and the V segment lost 4 bases, leaving 3 bases of the junction unmatched.

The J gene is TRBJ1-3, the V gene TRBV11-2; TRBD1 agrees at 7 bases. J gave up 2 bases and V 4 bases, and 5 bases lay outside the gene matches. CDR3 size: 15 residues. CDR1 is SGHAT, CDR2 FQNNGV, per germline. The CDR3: CASSYDRDPGNTIYF. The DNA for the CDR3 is TGTGCCAGCAGCTACGACAGGGACCCTGGAAACACCATATATTTT.